Given below is one T cell receptor (beta chain) in context. Per the germline V gene, CDR1 is MNHEY and CDR2 is SVGAGI. The CDR3 is 14 residues long. Trimming cost V 4 bases and J 5 bases; bases outside gene matches: 5. From blood CD8+ and CD4+ T cells, TCR beta sequences were generated. These data belong to a study of CD8 T cells in Susac syndrome. Random hexamers were used to reverse transcribe an amount of roughly 0.45 to 1 ug RNA. MiXCR, run by TCRdb on the immunoSEQ multiplex PCR reads, gives a single entry per CDR3 protein. The repertoire consists of some 140,000 distinct CDR3 sequences, with around 86% occurring once and the leading ten covering 0.45% to 0.65%.

What was sequenced was CD8+ T cells from PBMCs. J is TRBJ1-1 and V is TRBV6-5; TRBD1 matches at 9 bases. The sequence was collected from a human donor with multiple sclerosis. The CDR3 bases are TGTGCCAGCAGTTTACAGGGGGCGAGAACTGAAGCTTTCTTT. Its translation: CASSLQGARTEAFF.